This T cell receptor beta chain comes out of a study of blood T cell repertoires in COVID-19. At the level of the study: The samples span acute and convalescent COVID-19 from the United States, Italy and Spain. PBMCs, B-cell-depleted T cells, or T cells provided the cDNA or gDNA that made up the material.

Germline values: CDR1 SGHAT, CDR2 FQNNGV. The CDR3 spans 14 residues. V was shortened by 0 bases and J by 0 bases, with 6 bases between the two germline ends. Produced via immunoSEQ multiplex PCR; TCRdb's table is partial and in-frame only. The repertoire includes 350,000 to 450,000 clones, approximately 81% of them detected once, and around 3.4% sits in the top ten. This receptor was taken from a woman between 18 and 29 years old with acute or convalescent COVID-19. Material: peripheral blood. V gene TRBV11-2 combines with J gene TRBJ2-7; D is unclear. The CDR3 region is CASSLDRSSYEQYF. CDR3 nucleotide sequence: TGTGCCAGCAGCTTAGACCGGAGCTCCTACGAGCAGTACTTC.